These 32 T cell receptor beta chains were sequenced from one sample in a study of blood T cell repertoires in COVID-19. Some clones are missing from TCRdb's copy, which holds only in-frame ones; the method was immunoSEQ multiplex PCR. The table has around 450,000 clones, 85% to 90% seen once. The sample consisted of peripheral blood. Every receptor here comes from a woman between 25 and 40 years old with acute or convalescent COVID-19.

Here the CDR3 DNA reads TGCGCCAGCAGCTTGGCCCCTAGCGGGGGAACAGATACGCAGTATTTT. This encodes CASSLAPSGGTDTQYF. The J gene is TRBJ2-3, the V gene TRBV5-1; TRBD2 aligns across 10 bases. CDR1 is SGHRS and CDR2 is YFSETQ in the germline V gene. V shed 0 bases and J 3 bases; nucleotides not matched to a gene: 4. The CDR3 covers 16 residues.

The rearrangement joins TRBV18 to TRBJ2-1; 7 nucleotides match TRBD2. Germline V gene sequence: CDR1 KGHSH, CDR2 LQKENI. The CDR3 length is 15 residues. Losses at the gene ends were 7 bases for V and 0 bases for J; bases not matched to a gene: 6. CDR3 region: CASLPPGGSYNEQFF. As DNA, the CDR3 is TGTGCCAGCTTACCGCCGGGGGGCTCCTACAATGAGCAGTTCTTC.

V usage is TRBV28 and J usage is TRBJ2-7, with 13 positions matching TRBD2. Germline CDR1 and CDR2: MDHEN and SYDVKM. CDR3 length: 16 residues. The V and J ends lost 2 bases and 5 bases, in that order; junction bases with no gene match: 6. The CDR3 DNA sequence: TGTGCCAGCAGTTTACGGACTAGCGGGGGTGGGAACGAGCAGTACTTC. It specifies CASSLRTSGGGNEQYF. The full variable domain, with the rest looked up from reference TRBV28 and TRBJ2-7, is DVKVTQSSRYLVKRTGEKVFLECVQDMDHENMFWYRQDPGLGLRLIYFSYDVKMKEKGDIPEGYSVSREKKERFSLILESASTNQTSMYLCASSLRTSGGGNEQYFGPGTRLTVT.

This clone has just one count. This chain links TRBV28 with TRBJ2-3; 7 bases fit TRBD1. CDR1 and CDR2 (germline): MDHEN, SYDVKM. Germline trimming cut 7 bases from V and 5 bases from J; bases unmatched to any gene: 12. This CDR3 contains 15 residues. For the CDR3, the DNA is TGTGCCAGCAACTTGAGAGGACAGGTCGGAGATACGCAGTATTTT. This translates into CASNLRGQVGDTQYF. The full variable domain, its missing parts supplied by reference TRBV28 and TRBJ2-3, is DVKVTQSSRYLVKRTGEKVFLECVQDMDHENMFWYRQDPGLGLRLIYFSYDVKMKEKGDIPEGYSVSREKKERFSLILESASTNQTSMYLCASNLRGQVGDTQYFGPGTRLTVL.

This clone was recorded once. This chain links TRBV5-6 with TRBJ1-5, with D uncertain. The CDR3 extends over 15 amino acids. CDR1 is SGHDT, CDR2 YYEEEE, per germline. Trimming shortened V by 4 bases and J by 1 base, and 12 bases separated the two germline ends. The CDR3 sequence: CASSLLRASNQPQHF. The CDR3 coding sequence is TGTGCCAGCAGCCTGCTGAGGGCGAGCAATCAGCCCCAGCATTTT. Complete variable domain (other parts from reference TRBV5-6 and TRBJ1-5): DAGVTQSPTHLIKTRGQQVTLRCSPKSGHDTVSWYQQALGQGPQFIFQYYEEEERQRGNFPDRFSGHQFPNYSSELNVNALLLGDSALYLCASSLLRASNQPQHFGDGTRLSIL.

This clone was observed once. V is TRBV28 and J is TRBJ1-5; 10 bases are a match to TRBD1. J was trimmed by 4 bases and V by 8 bases; bases with no gene match: 5. The CDR3 covers 14 residues. Germline V gives CDR1 MDHEN, CDR2 SYDVKM. CDR3 in DNA: TGTGCCAGCGTGACAGGGGGCGCGAATCAGCCCCAGCATTTT. Translation: CASVTGGANQPQHF.

The rearrangement joins TRBV7-6 to TRBJ2-7, with 10 bases lining up with TRBD2. Germline trimming cut 2 bases from V and 7 bases from J; bases unmatched to any gene: 2. Germline V CDR1 and CDR2: SGHVS, FNYEAQ. The CDR3 sequence is 13 residues long. In DNA form, the CDR3 reads TGTGCCAGCAGCTTACTAGCGGGGGCTGAGCAGTACTTC. Residues: CASSLLAGAEQYF.

The chain carries TRBV4-1 and TRBJ1-4; TRBD1 agrees at 7 bases. Losses at the gene ends were 3 bases for V and 0 bases for J; bases not matched to a gene: 7. The CDR3 contains 17 residues. The germline gives CDR1 MGHRA, CDR2 YSYEKL. The DNA for the CDR3 is TGCGCCAGCAGCCAGTTTAACAGGGGTTCAACTAATGAAAAACTGTTTTTT. This codes for CASSQFNRGSTNEKLFF.

This chain uses TRBV10-3 with TRBJ2-7; TRBD1 aligns across 9 bases. The CDR3 totals 12 residues. The germline V gene has CDR1 ENHRY and CDR2 SYGVKD. V gave up 2 bases and J gave up 13 bases; unmatched junction bases: 6. The CDR3 loop is CAISEPGQGSYF. In nucleotides, the CDR3 is TGTGCCATCAGTGAGCCAGGACAGGGGTCATACTTC.

Concerning this clone: Other nucleotide sequences in the sample specify the same CDR3. The chain uses TRBV5-1 and TRBJ2-5; a possible D gene is TRBD2 (6 bases). This CDR3 is built from 13 residues. Per the germline V gene, CDR1 is SGHRS and CDR2 is YFSETQ. The germline V and J ends were trimmed by 2 bases and 3 bases, with 8 bases remaining between them. Here the CDR3 reads CASSFSGEETQYF. CDR3 sequence (DNA): TGCGCCAGCAGCTTTAGCGGTGAAGAGACCCAGTACTTC.

The V and J genes are TRBV28 and TRBJ1-2; D remains ambiguous. From germline, CDR1 is MDHEN and CDR2 SYDVKM. This CDR3 is built from 13 residues. Deletions cut 4 bases from V and 8 bases from J, with 14 bases between. The CDR3 nucleotides are TGTGCCAGCAGTTACCCCCAGGTCAGCGGCTACACCTTC. Its protein is CASSYPQVSGYTF.

This chain connects TRBV7-2 to TRBJ1-3; 8 bases match TRBD1. J was trimmed by 4 bases and V by 4 bases; bases with no gene match: 12. Germline CDR1 SGHTA, CDR2 FQGNSA. The CDR3 length is 17 residues. CDR3 region: CASSSRQGRMGGNTIYF. The CDR3 DNA reads as TGTGCCAGCAGCTCAAGACAGGGGAGAATGGGAGGAAACACCATATATTTT. The full variable domain, in which reference TRBV7-2 and TRBJ1-3 provide the parts outside the CDR3, is GAGVSQSPSNKVTEKGKDVELRCDPISGHTALYWYRQSLGQGLEFLIYFQGNSAPDKSGLPSDRFSAERTGGSVSTLTIQRTQQEDSAVYLCASSSRQGRMGGNTIYFGEGSWLTVV.

The V call is TRBV9, the J call TRBJ1-1, with D unresolved. The germline CDR1 and CDR2 sequences are SGDLS and YYNGEE. Trimming removed 3 bases from V and 1 base from J, with 13 bases in between. The CDR3 is made up of 15 amino acids. CDR3 coding DNA: TGTGCCAGCAGCGCTGGTGGGGAGTGGAACACTGAAGCTTTCTTT. This codes for CASSAGGEWNTEAFF. Looking up the rest from reference TRBV9 and TRBJ1-1 gives the full variable domain: DSGVTQTPKHLITATGQRVTLRCSPRSGDLSVYWYQQSLDQGLQFLIQYYNGEERAKGNILERFSAQQFPDLHSELNLSSLELGDSALYFCASSAGGEWNTEAFFGQGTRLTVV.

The chain's CDR3 is CASSLPPGSDNSPLHF. CDR3 nucleotide sequence: TGTGCCAGCAGCTTACCCCCTGGGAGTGATAATTCACCCCTCCACTTT. The rearrangement joins TRBV11-2 to TRBJ1-6; unclear D gene. Trimming stripped 2 bases from V and 5 bases from J, with 13 bases between. Germline V gene sequence: CDR1 SGHAT, CDR2 FQNNGV. There are 16 residues in the CDR3.

V is TRBV5-6 and J is TRBJ1-2, with D maybe TRBD1 (5 bases). V was clipped by 1 base and J by 8 bases, with 15 bases between them. Germline assignment: CDR1 SGHDT and CDR2 YYEEEE. This CDR3 comprises 14 residues. As DNA, the CDR3 is TGTGCCAGCAGCTTGTATAACAGGATCGGGGGCTACACCTTC. It translates to CASSLYNRIGGYTF.

This chain joins TRBV6-5 and TRBJ1-1; 11 bases are shared with TRBD1. From germline, CDR1 is MNHEY and CDR2 SVGAGI. Losses at the gene ends were 5 bases for V and 6 bases for J; bases not matched to a gene: 5. CDR3 size: 14 residues. The CDR3: CASSRTGGDAEAFF. CDR3 DNA sequence: TGTGCCAGCAGTAGGACAGGGGGCGACGCTGAAGCTTTCTTT.

The V call is TRBV21-1, the J call TRBJ2-5; TRBD2 was called by the table and not checked on the DNA. TRBV21-1 is classified as a pseudogene. The CDR3 runs 18 residues. The CDR3 protein is CASSKYIVMFSGGETQYF. CDR3 bases: TGTGCCAGCAGCAAATATATAGTTATGTTCTCGGGTGGGGAGACCCAGTACTTC.

There are a few counts of this clone. This sequence joins TRBV28 and TRBJ1-5; weak D call: TRBD1 (5 bases). CDR1 and CDR2 (germline): MDHEN, SYDVKM. The CDR3 consists of 15 residues. Trimming took 6 bases from V and 0 from J, leaving 12 bases between them. Written as DNA, the CDR3 is TGTGCCAGCAGCCTACCGCAGGGTAGCAATCAGCCCCAGCATTTT. This translates into CASSLPQGSNQPQHF.

J is TRBJ2-5 and V is TRBV11-2; D may be TRBD1 (5 bases). Trimming removed 3 bases from V and 3 bases from J, with 8 bases in between. The CDR3 has 13 amino acids. Looked up from germline, CDR1 is SGHAT and CDR2 is FQNNGV. CDR3 nucleotides: TGTGCCAGCAGCTTTCAGGGTGAAGAGACCCAGTACTTC. Its protein is CASSFQGEETQYF. The complete variable domain, with remaining parts taken from reference TRBV11-2 and TRBJ2-5, reads EAGVAQSPRYKIIEKRQSVAFWCNPISGHATLYWYQQILGQGPKLLIQFQNNGVVDDSQLPKDRFSAERLKGVDSTLKIQPAKLEDSAVYLCASSFQGEETQYFGPGTRLLVL.

The chain uses TRBV7-2 and TRBJ2-7; D is unclear. The CDR3 spans 13 residues. Trimming stripped 0 bases from V and 4 bases from J, with 7 bases between. Germline V CDR1 and CDR2: SGHTA, FQGNSA. CDR3 sequence (DNA): TGTGCCAGCAGCTTAGCGCGGATTTACGAGCAGTACTTC. Translated: CASSLARIYEQYF.

The J gene is TRBJ1-6, the V gene TRBV18, with 7 positions matching TRBD1. The germline gives CDR1 KGHSH, CDR2 LQKENI. This CDR3 has 16 amino acids. The ends lost 3 bases at V and 4 bases at J; junction bases unmatched: 6. The CDR3 is CASSPDRQGYNSPLHF. The DNA for the CDR3 is TGTGCCAGCTCACCCGACAGACAGGGATATAATTCACCCCTCCACTTT.

The CDR3 spells CASSLGSVTEAFF. Here the CDR3 DNA reads TGTGCCAGCAGTTTAGGCAGTGTCACTGAAGCTTTCTTT. The gene calls are TRBV27 and TRBJ1-1; D call uncertain. CDR1 is MNHEY and CDR2 is SMNVEV in the germline V gene (reference sequence). V lost 2 bases and J 4 bases, leaving 8 bases between the germline ends. There are 13 residues in the CDR3.

The rearrangement links TRBV19 to TRBJ2-1, with 8 bases fitting TRBD1. The V gene's germline CDR1 is LNHDA and CDR2 SQIVND (reference sequence). The CDR3 length is 15 residues. V shed 4 bases and J 6 bases; nucleotides not matched to a gene: 8. DNA for the CDR3: TGTGCCAGTAGTACCCCCGGGACAGGTAGCAATGAGCAGTTCTTC. This sequence encodes CASSTPGTGSNEQFF. Looking up the rest from reference TRBV19 and TRBJ2-1 gives the full variable domain: DGGITQSPKYLFRKEGQNVTLSCEQNLNHDAMYWYRQDPGQGLRLIYYSQIVNDFQKGDIAEGYSVSREKKESFPLTVTSAQKNPTAFYLCASSTPGTGSNEQFFGPGTRLTVL.

The rearrangement links TRBV24-1 to TRBJ2-5, with TRBD1 as a possible D gene (6 bases). Trimming pared 5 bases from V and 2 bases from J, leaving 20 bases between. Germline assignment: CDR1 KGHDR and CDR2 SFDVKD. This CDR3 spans 17 amino acids. The CDR3 DNA sequence: TGTGCCACCAGTGGTCCTTGGCCGGGAAGGGGGCAAGAGACCCAGTACTTC. This codes for CATSGPWPGRGQETQYF.

The chain employs TRBV7-8 and TRBJ1-2; D gene ambiguous. V was cut by 5 bases and J by 6 bases, with 7 bases left in between. Germline-derived CDR1 and CDR2 are SGHVS and FQNEAQ. The CDR3 is 11 amino acids. The CDR3 loop is CASSQEDGYTF. DNA for the CDR3: TGTGCCAGCAGCCAGGAGGATGGCTACACCTTC.

The rearrangement joins TRBV15 to TRBJ1-1; weak D call: TRBD1 (6 bases). V was trimmed by 3 bases and J by 8 bases, leaving 7 bases between them. The CDR3 runs 11 residues. Per germline, CDR1 LNHNV and CDR2 YYDKDF (reference sequence). CDR3 protein: CATSRGTEAFF. In DNA, the CDR3 is TGTGCCACCAGCAGGGGGACAGAAGCTTTCTTT.

V and J are TRBV9 and TRBJ1-4; a weak D match, TRBD1 (5 bases). Germline values: CDR1 SGDLS, CDR2 YYNGEE. Trimming removed 4 bases at V and 3 bases at J, with 10 bases between. The CDR3 has 14 amino acids. The CDR3, as DNA: TGTGCCAGCAGCCCCCAGACAGCTAATGAAAAACTGTTTTTT. As protein: CASSPQTANEKLFF.

The J gene is TRBJ1-4, the V gene TRBV27, with D tentatively TRBD1 (6 bases). The V gene's germline CDR1 is MNHEY and CDR2 SMNVEV (reference sequence). The CDR3 is 15 amino acids. The V end lost 5 bases, the J end lost 7 bases, and 17 bases lay between the germline ends. For the CDR3, the DNA is TGTGCCAGCAGTCCCGCGGGCGGGGGCGGTGAAAAACTGTTTTTT. Amino acid sequence: CASSPAGGGGEKLFF.

The CDR3 sequence: CASSNQGYEKLFF. The CDR3 DNA reads as TGTGCCAGCAGTAACCAGGGGTATGAAAAACTGTTTTTT. The chain links TRBV6-2 or TRBV6-3 to TRBJ1-4, with D tentatively TRBD1 (6 bases). CDR1 and CDR2 (germline): MNHEY, SVGEGT. The CDR3 is 13 amino acids. V lost 5 bases to trimming and J lost 6 bases, with 10 bases between them.

This clone was detected only once. The gene calls are TRBV12-5 and TRBJ2-3; TRBD2 is a possible D gene (6 bases). CDR3 length: 14 residues. Germline-derived CDR1 and CDR2 are LGHNT and FRNRAP. Trimming removed 0 bases at V and 6 bases at J, with 10 bases between. CDR3 nucleotide sequence: TGTGCTAGTGGTTTGGTCGGGGCGGGGGATACGCAGTATTTT. This codes for CASGLVGAGDTQYF.

This clone showed up just once. This chain uses TRBV11-2 with TRBJ1-3, with TRBD1 as a possible D gene (6 bases). V was clipped by 1 base and J by 4 bases, with 14 bases between them. Germline CDR1 SGHAT, CDR2 FQNNGV. The CDR3 is 16 amino acids. The CDR3 protein is CASSLVAGASGNTIYF. In DNA, the CDR3 is TGTGCCAGCAGCTTAGTCGCAGGGGCTTCAGGAAACACCATATATTTT.

V and J are TRBV4-2 and TRBJ2-1; 7 bases agree with TRBD2. With 4 bases clipped from V and 14 bases from J, the junction kept 5 bases outside the gene matches. Germline assignment: CDR1 LGHNA and CDR2 YNFKEQ. The CDR3 is made up of 11 amino acids. The CDR3 DNA follows: TGTGCCAGCAGCCCCGGGACTAAGAAGTTCTTC. It yields the protein CASSPGTKKFF.